This TCR beta chain was sequenced during a study of memory CD4+ T cells and cytomegalovirus serostatus. About the research overall: Donors were healthy Belgian adults, under ten CMV seropositive and around 24 seronegative.

The V gene lost 4 bases and the J gene lost 6 bases, with 14 bases spanning the gap. The germline V gene encodes CDR1 SGHNT and CDR2 YYREEE (reference sequence). CDR3 length equals 14 residues. Study-level points and caveats: Suggested: most of the CMV-linked TCR signature lies in CD4+ memory cells. CD4+ memory repertoires contained about two fifths of the 164 reported CMV TCRbeta sequences.

As concerns this clone: The antigen is undetermined.

The sort gate was single viable CD3+CD4+CD8-CD45RO+ cells for memory CD4+ T cells. Donors' CMV status reflects serum IgG against pp150, pp28, p38, p52. Generated by immunoSEQ multiplex PCR, the TCRdb table keeps only in-frame clones and is missing some. The data show tens of thousands of clones, with about 73% seen just once and 0.5% to 0.7% held by the top ten. The sequencing input was memory CD4+ T cells from blood. The V gene is TRBV5-4, the J gene TRBJ1-5; perhaps TRBD1 as D (5 bases). This clonotype originated in an adult in good health and CMV-seronegative. In DNA, the CDR3 is TGTGCCAGCAGCCGGGACGGGGAATTTCAGCCCCAGCATTTT. Protein sequence: CASSRDGEFQPQHF.